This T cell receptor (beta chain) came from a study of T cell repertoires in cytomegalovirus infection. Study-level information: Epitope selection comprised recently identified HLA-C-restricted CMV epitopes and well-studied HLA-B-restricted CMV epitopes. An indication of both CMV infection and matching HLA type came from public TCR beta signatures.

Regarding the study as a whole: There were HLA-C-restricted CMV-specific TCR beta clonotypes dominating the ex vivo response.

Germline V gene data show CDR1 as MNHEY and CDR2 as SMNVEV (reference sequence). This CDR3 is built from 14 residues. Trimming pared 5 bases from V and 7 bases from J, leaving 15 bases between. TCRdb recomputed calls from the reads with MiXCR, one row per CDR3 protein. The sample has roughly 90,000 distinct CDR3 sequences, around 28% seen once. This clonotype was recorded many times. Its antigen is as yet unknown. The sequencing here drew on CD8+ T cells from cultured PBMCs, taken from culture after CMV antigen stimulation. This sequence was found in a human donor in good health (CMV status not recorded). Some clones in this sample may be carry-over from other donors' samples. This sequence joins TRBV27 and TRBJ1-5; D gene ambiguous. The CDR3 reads CASSPGPGGQPQHF. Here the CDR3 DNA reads TGTGCCAGCAGTCCCGGCCCCGGAGGACAGCCCCAGCATTTT.